The T cell receptor (beta chain) under discussion was sequenced for a study of fetal regulatory T cell absence and autoimmunity. Study at large: Without clinical diabetes, IPEX patients showed exocrine pancreas autoimmunity.

Study-level findings and limits: Some top pancreas TCR clones were over 90-fold enriched versus cord blood. In IPEX, the enrichment was taken to support antigen-driven autoimmunity before birth.

As to this clone: Its target is unknown.

The table came from immunoSEQ multiplex PCR; TCRdb's copy has only in-frame clones and leaves some out. Altogether some 50,000 clones are present, about 79% being singletons, with the ten largest covering over 0.4%. This receptor was obtained from a newborn boy with IPEX syndrome. The specimen was cord blood.

CDR3 amino acids: CASSPTGASGFRGELFF. The CDR3 DNA reads as TGTGCCAGCAGCCCTACTGGGGCTAGCGGATTCAGGGGGGAGCTGTTTTTT. V is TRBV11-3 and J is TRBJ2-2, with 7 bases fitting TRBD2. The J segment lost 8 bases and the V segment lost 5 bases, leaving 17 bases of the junction unmatched. Germline CDR1 SGHNT, CDR2 YENEEA. This CDR3 spans 17 amino acids.